Below are 8 T cell receptor beta chains sequenced from a single sample in a study of human T cells and chemical hapten exposure. Time point: pre-sensitization, week 0. The treatment is: therapeutic diphenylcyclopropenone sensitization with weekly scalp DPC. Each CDR3 protein is one row after TCRdb ran MiXCR on the RACE reads. The sample includes 280,000 or so distinct CDR3 sequences, roughly 7.4% of them seen just once. The specimen comprised whole blood, sampled in connection with sensitization to the hapten diphenylcyclopropenone (DPC). The source of these receptors is a man aged 18 to 30 with alopecia areata. Some clones in this sample may be carry-over from other donors' samples.

This clonotype occurred many times. The chain has TRBV27 and TRBJ2-1; D is uncertain. V shed 7 bases and J shed 0 bases, with 10 bases lying between them. The V gene's germline CDR1 is MNHEY and CDR2 SMNVEV (reference sequence). There are 14 residues in the CDR3. CDR3 in DNA: TGTGCCAGCACCTACAAAAGCTCCTACAATGAGCAGTTCTTC. Its translation: CASTYKSSYNEQFF.

This chain uses TRBV6-1 with TRBJ1-1; D is perhaps TRBD1 (5 bases). Looked up from germline, CDR1 is MNHNS and CDR2 is SASEGT. Deletions cut 4 bases from V and 1 base from J, with 7 bases between. This CDR3 has 13 amino acids. The DNA of the CDR3 is TGTGCCAGCAGTGGACAGCCGAACACTGAAGCTTTCTTT. Its protein product is CASSGQPNTEAFF.

The sample holds many counts of this clonotype. This sequence joins TRBV18 and TRBJ2-5; D assignment may be TRBD1 or TRBD2 (6 bases each). The ends were cut back, 5 bases at V and 5 bases at J, with 12 bases in the middle. Germline lookup yields CDR1 KGHSH and CDR2 LQKENI. The CDR3 length is 13 residues. The CDR3 sequence: CASSNTGRETQYF. CDR3 DNA: TGTGCCAGCTCAAACACAGGGAGGGAGACCCAGTACTTC.

A few counts support this clonotype. The chain combines TRBV27 with TRBJ1-5; the match to TRBD1 covers 9 bases. Germline assignment: CDR1 MNHEY and CDR2 SMNVEV (reference sequence). The CDR3 covers 16 residues. V gave up 1 base and J gave up 1 base; unmatched junction bases: 2. CDR3 amino acids: CASSLYRGPSNQPQHF. The CDR3 nucleotides read TGTGCCAGCAGTTTATACAGGGGGCCGAGCAATCAGCCCCAGCATTTT.

This clonotype appeared many times. V and J are TRBV6-2 or TRBV6-3 and TRBJ2-6; D uncertain. The CDR3 contains 13 residues. V was trimmed by 3 bases and J by 2 bases, leaving 2 bases between them. The germline V gene encodes CDR1 MNHEY and CDR2 SVGEGT. In DNA form, the CDR3 reads TGTGCCAGCAGTTATCCTGGGGCCAACGTCCTGACTTTC. Residues: CASSYPGANVLTF.

A few counts support this clonotype. The rearrangement joins TRBV5-1 to TRBJ2-1; a weak D match, TRBD2 (5 bases). Germline V gene lookup returns CDR1 SGHRS and CDR2 YFSETQ. The length of the CDR3 is 15 residues. The V end lost 1 base, the J end lost 7 bases, and 15 bases lay between the germline ends. CDR3 DNA sequence: TGCGCCAGCAGCTTGAATCCTAGATCGGGGAATGAGCAGTTCTTC. This sequence encodes CASSLNPRSGNEQFF. Drawing the rest from reference TRBV5-1 and TRBJ2-1, the complete variable domain is KAGVTQTPRYLIKTRGQQVTLSCSPISGHRSVSWYQQTPGQGLQFLFEYFSETQRNKGNFPGRFSGRQFSNSRSEMNVSTLELGDSALYLCASSLNPRSGNEQFFGPGTRLTVL.

The chain employs TRBV9 and TRBJ1-1; TRBD1 might be the D (5 bases). Germline CDR1 is SGDLS and CDR2 is YYNGEE. The CDR3 is 15 amino acids. V was shortened by 0 bases and J by 5 bases, with 14 bases between the two germline ends. The CDR3 here is CASSVVPGTLTEAFF. The CDR3 DNA reads TGTGCCAGCAGCGTAGTCCCAGGGACCTTGACTGAAGCTTTCTTT.

The chain employs TRBV6-5 and TRBJ2-3, with 8 bases fitting TRBD2. The CDR3 is 15 amino acids. Per the germline V gene, CDR1 is MNHEY and CDR2 is SVGAGI. The trim removed 6 bases at V and 0 bases at J, leaving 5 bases unmatched. Written as DNA, the CDR3 is TGTGCCAGCAGAAAACTAGCGGTTAGCACAGATACGCAGTATTTT. Translation gives CASRKLAVSTDTQYF.